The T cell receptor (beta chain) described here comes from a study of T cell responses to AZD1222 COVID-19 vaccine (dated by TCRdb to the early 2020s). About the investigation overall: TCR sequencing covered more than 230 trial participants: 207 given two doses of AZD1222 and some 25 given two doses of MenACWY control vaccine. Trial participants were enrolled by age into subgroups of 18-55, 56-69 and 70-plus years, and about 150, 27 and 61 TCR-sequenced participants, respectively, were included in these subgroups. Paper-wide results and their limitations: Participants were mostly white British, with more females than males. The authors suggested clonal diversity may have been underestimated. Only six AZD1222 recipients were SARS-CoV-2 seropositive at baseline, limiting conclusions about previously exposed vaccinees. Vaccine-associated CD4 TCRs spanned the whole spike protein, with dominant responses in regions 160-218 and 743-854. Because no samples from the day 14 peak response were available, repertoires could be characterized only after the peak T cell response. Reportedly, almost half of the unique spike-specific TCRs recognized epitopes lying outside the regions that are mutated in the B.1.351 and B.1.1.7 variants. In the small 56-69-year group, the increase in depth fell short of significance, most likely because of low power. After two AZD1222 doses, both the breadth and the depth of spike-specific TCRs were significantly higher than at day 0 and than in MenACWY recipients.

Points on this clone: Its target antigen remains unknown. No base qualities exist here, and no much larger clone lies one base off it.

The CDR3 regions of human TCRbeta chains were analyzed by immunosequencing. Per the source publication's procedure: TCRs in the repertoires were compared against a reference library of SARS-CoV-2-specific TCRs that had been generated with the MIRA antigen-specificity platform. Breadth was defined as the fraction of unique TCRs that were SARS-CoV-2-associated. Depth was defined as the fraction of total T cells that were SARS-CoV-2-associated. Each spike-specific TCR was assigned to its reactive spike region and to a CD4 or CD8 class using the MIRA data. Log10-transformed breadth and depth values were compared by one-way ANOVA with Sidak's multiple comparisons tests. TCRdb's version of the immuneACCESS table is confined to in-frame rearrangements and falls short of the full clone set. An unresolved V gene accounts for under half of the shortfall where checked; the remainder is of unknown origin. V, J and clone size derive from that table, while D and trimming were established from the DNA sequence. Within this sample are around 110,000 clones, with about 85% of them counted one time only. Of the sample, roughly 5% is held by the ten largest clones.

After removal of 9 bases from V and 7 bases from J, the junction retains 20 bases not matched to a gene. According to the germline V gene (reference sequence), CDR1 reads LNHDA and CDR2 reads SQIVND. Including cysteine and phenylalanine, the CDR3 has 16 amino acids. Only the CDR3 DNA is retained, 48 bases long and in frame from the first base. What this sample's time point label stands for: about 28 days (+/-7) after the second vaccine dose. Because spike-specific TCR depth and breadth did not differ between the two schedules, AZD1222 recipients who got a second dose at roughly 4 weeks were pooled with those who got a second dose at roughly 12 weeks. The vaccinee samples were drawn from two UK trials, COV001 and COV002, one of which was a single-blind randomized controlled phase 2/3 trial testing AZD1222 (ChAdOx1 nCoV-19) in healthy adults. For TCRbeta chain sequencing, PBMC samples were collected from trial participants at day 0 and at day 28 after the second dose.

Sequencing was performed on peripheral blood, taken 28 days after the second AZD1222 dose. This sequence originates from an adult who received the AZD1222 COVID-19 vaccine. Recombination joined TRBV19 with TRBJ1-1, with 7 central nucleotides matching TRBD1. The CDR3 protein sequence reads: CASTTTGEGQPFEAFF. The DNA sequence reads TGTGCCAGCACCACCACGGGGGAGGGACAGCCGTTTGAAGCTTTCTTT.